Below, 15 T cell receptor beta chains from the same sample are listed, as sequenced in a study of Graves' ophthalmopathy and Graves' hyperthyroidism. The study amplified TCR beta CDR3 regions using RNA transcripts. After a first-round RT-PCR with HTBI primers, a second-round multiplex PCR was run. One entry per CDR3 protein results from TCRdb running MiXCR on the multiplex PCR reads. The sample lists approximately 160,000 distinct CDR3 sequences, around 40% occurring once. The sample taken for sequencing was peripheral blood. The receptors come from a young man with Graves' ophthalmopathy.

The chain combines TRBV28 with TRBJ2-7, with D possibly being TRBD1 or TRBD2 (5 bases each). The germline CDR1 and CDR2 sequences are MDHEN and SYDVKM. This CDR3 has 14 residues. V gave up 8 bases and J gave up 1 base, with 15 bases separating them. This chain's CDR3 is CASLDTRGSYEQYF. The CDR3 DNA is TGTGCCAGCTTGGACACCCGAGGGTCCTACGAGCAGTACTTC.

This chain connects TRBV28 to TRBJ2-7; maybe TRBD2 (6 bases). The germline V and J ends were trimmed by 5 bases and 2 bases, with 16 bases remaining between them. The CDR3 sequence is 15 residues long. Per the germline V gene, CDR1 is MDHEN and CDR2 is SYDVKM. The CDR3 nucleotides are TGTGCCAGCAGTAACGCCGGGACTGGGGCCTACGAGCAGTACTTC. Its translation: CASSNAGTGAYEQYF.

This sequence joins TRBV19 and TRBJ1-6; D is possibly TRBD1 (5 bases). The CDR3 totals 14 residues. Germline loops: CDR1 LNHDA, CDR2 SQIVND (reference sequence). V lost 9 bases to trimming and J lost 4 bases, with 13 bases between them. CDR3 sequence (DNA): TGTGCCAGCAATCTAGACAGATATAATTCACCCCTCCACTTT. It specifies CASNLDRYNSPLHF. The full variable domain, with the rest looked up from reference TRBV19 and TRBJ1-6, is DGGITQSPKYLFRKEGQNVTLSCEQNLNHDAMYWYRQDPGQGLRLIYYSQIVNDFQKGDIAEGYSVSREKKESFPLTVTSAQKNPTAFYLCASNLDRYNSPLHFGNGTRLTVT.

This clonotype was detected ten times or more. J is TRBJ1-5 and V is TRBV30, with D possibly TRBD1 on 6 matching bases. The CDR3 loop spans 13 amino acids. Germline CDR1 GTSNPN, CDR2 SVGIG (reference sequence). Trimming stripped 4 bases from V and 2 bases from J, with 9 bases between. The CDR3 DNA is TGTGCCTGGACTAGACAGGGCAATCAGCCCCAGCATTTT. Translated: CAWTRQGNQPQHF.

This clonotype was recorded many times. V usage is TRBV12-3 or TRBV12-4 and J usage is TRBJ2-2, with D perhaps assigned TRBD1 or TRBD2 (5 bases each). Between the trimmed V and J ends, which lost 7 bases and 7 bases, there was a span of 16 bases. The CDR3 has 14 residues. Here the CDR3 DNA reads TGTGCCAGCAACCGGGACCATCCGATCGGGGAGCTGTTTTTT. The encoded protein is CASNRDHPIGELFF.

Ten or more counts support this clonotype. In nucleotides, the CDR3 is TGTGCCAGCAGTTTACCAGGAAACTATGGCTACACCTTC. This sequence encodes CASSLPGNYGYTF. The chain recombines TRBV28 with TRBJ1-2, with D unclear. Germline V lookup: CDR1 MDHEN, CDR2 SYDVKM. The ends were cut back, 2 bases at V and 2 bases at J, with 6 bases in the middle. This CDR3 has 13 residues.

This clonotype was observed at least ten times. The chain couples TRBV12-3 or TRBV12-4 to TRBJ2-2; TRBD1 aligns across 8 bases. CDR3 size: 14 residues. V shed 5 bases and J 4 bases; nucleotides not matched to a gene: 3. The CDR3 is CASSRQGRTGELFF. The CDR3 nucleotides read TGTGCCAGCAGTCGACAGGGGCGCACCGGGGAGCTGTTTTTT.

The rearrangement links TRBV6-1 to TRBJ1-1; unclear D gene. Trimming pared 5 bases from V and 1 base from J, leaving 11 bases between. The CDR3 spans 14 residues. The germline V gene encodes CDR1 MNHNS and CDR2 SASEGT. CDR3 bases: TGTGCCAGCAGTCCCTCCCCTGGGAACACTGAAGCTTTCTTT. Protein product: CASSPSPGNTEAFF.

The sample holds many counts of this clonotype. The chain has TRBV28 and TRBJ2-2; D may correspond to TRBD1 or TRBD2 (6 bases each). Germline V gene lookup returns CDR1 MDHEN and CDR2 SYDVKM. This CDR3 spans 16 amino acids. V was trimmed by 5 bases and J by 5 bases, leaving 18 bases between them. CDR3 in amino acids: CASSPLPGAGTGELFF. The CDR3 DNA is TGTGCCAGCAGTCCCCTGCCGGGGGCGGGTACCGGGGAGCTGTTTTTT.

This clonotype was detected many times. The rearrangement uses TRBV15 and TRBJ2-5, with a possible D match to TRBD2 (5 bases). Trimming removed 8 bases at V and 5 bases at J, with 18 bases between. The CDR3 consists of 14 residues. Germline lookup yields CDR1 LNHNV and CDR2 YYDKDF (reference sequence). CDR3 in DNA: TGTGCCACCTCGCGCTCCCGATGGAGGGAGACCCAGTACTTC. Translating gives CATSRSRWRETQYF.

This sequence joins TRBV29-1 and TRBJ2-5, with no clear D. V was clipped by 3 bases and J by 0 bases, with 11 bases between them. Germline V CDR1 and CDR2: SQVTM, ANQGSEA. The length of the CDR3 is 14 residues. In nucleotides, the CDR3 is TGCAGCGTTGACGGCGGCCCGTACCAAGAGACCCAGTACTTC. Its protein is CSVDGGPYQETQYF.

This clonotype was recorded at least ten times. This chain uses TRBV6-5 with TRBJ1-5, with 7 bases that match TRBD1. Germline V gene data show CDR1 as MNHEY and CDR2 as SVGAGI. This CDR3 has 14 residues. V trimming: 6 bases; J trimming: 5 bases; junction bases outside the gene matches: 7. CDR3 region: CASSSDRVYQPQHF. Here the CDR3 DNA reads TGTGCCAGCAGCTCCGACAGGGTTTATCAGCCCCAGCATTTT.

This clonotype was seen repeatedly, ten times or more. The V gene is TRBV15, the J gene TRBJ1-6; D call uncertain. The V and J ends lost 2 bases and 1 base respectively, with 9 bases between them. Per the germline V gene, CDR1 is LNHNV and CDR2 is YYDKDF (reference sequence). This CDR3 spans 16 amino acids. CDR3 in DNA: TGTGCCACCAGCAGAATCCCGGGTTCCTATAATTCACCCCTCCACTTT. Protein product: CATSRIPGSYNSPLHF.

This clonotype was counted many times. This chain links TRBV6-5 with TRBJ2-7; 9 nucleotides match TRBD1. V was pared by 6 bases and J by 5 bases, with 11 bases of the junction left unmatched. Germline-derived CDR1 and CDR2 are MNHEY and SVGAGI. CDR3 size: 15 residues. The CDR3 DNA reads as TGTGCCAGCAGCCCCACCGGGACAGGGAGTGACGAGCAGTACTTC. Encoded protein: CASSPTGTGSDEQYF.

The count of this clonotype is one. The chain combines TRBV6-5 with TRBJ2-2; TRBD1 aligns across 7 bases. The CDR3 consists of 17 residues. CDR1 and CDR2 (germline): MNHEY, SVGAGI. Losses at the gene ends were 0 bases for V and 3 bases for J; bases not matched to a gene: 7. For the CDR3, the DNA is TGTGCCAGCAGTTACTCGTCGACAGGGTGGGACACCGGGGAGCTGTTTTTT. Its translation is CASSYSSTGWDTGELFF.